The rows below give T cell receptor beta chains drawn from one sample of a study of shared clonotypes between healthy human individuals. Using immunoSEQ multiplex PCR, the repertoire was profiled, and TCRdb retains in-frame clones only, with some absent. Of 2 million to 3 million clones in the sample, 93% were seen once. The sample consisted of naive CD4+ T cells from PBMCs. The receptors shown here come from a young man in good health. Some clones in this sample may be carry-over from other donors' samples. Each CDR3 is given without its conserved first and last residue. Fields, in order: V gene, J gene, CDR3 length, CDR3 protein.

TRBV19	TRBJ1-2	12	ASSPRTGIAGYT
TRBV7-2	TRBJ1-1	12	ASSKPTGIEEAF
TRBV18	TRBJ2-7	10	ASSPRGFEQY
TRBV9	TRBJ2-7	15	ASSQTSGNPPDYEQY
TRBV7-3	TRBJ2-1	13	ASSLSQAAVNEQF
TRBV9	TRBJ2-5	11	ASSRGQLETQY
TRBV7-2	TRBJ2-1	13	ASSLGPAAYNEQF
TRBV10-3	TRBJ2-1	13	AISGWREGVPEQF
TRBV11-2	TRBJ1-2	10	ASSLGRYGYT
TRBV27	TRBJ2-3	14	ASSRLMAHYTDTQY
TRBV19	TRBJ1-4	14	ASSIVARGPNEKLF
TRBV5-4	TRBJ2-5	12	ASRIYTGSETQY
TRBV6-6	TRBJ2-5	11	ASARAVQETQY
TRBV14	TRBJ2-5	14	ASSLTPRQSQETQY
TRBV9	TRBJ2-7	13	ASSTSTGVGYEQY
TRBV27	TRBJ1-5	13	ASSLGQGTNQPQH
TRBV29-1	TRBJ2-2	12	SVWTGLNTGELF
TRBV18	TRBJ1-2	12	ASSPYPANYGYT
TRBV6-1	TRBJ1-2	12	ASSEIGGTGSRT
TRBV27	TRBJ1-1	12	ASGKRPDGTEAF
TRBV28	TRBJ2-3	9	ASSGGRAQY
TRBV19	TRBJ1-1	15	ASSMLGQTIMNTEAF
TRBV5-5	TRBJ1-1	13	ASSPTGLRGTEAF
TRBV10-3	TRBJ2-7	12	AISVGGRVYEQY
TRBV9	TRBJ2-1	13	ASSAPGPRLGEQF
TRBV5-4	TRBJ2-3	10	ASSLGEARVY
TRBV9	TRBJ2-2	12	ASTPTPDTGELF
TRBV30	TRBJ2-1	9	AWSVGGLEF
TRBV5-1	TRBJ2-5	13	ASSSTGGTAETQY
TRBV19	TRBJ2-7	11	ASRGGQNYEQY
TRBV7-2	TRBJ1-4	11	ASSPHVDEKLF
TRBV4-2	TRBJ1-1	13	ASSQDLAGASEAF
TRBV30	TRBJ2-7	12	AWKASSGVYEQY
TRBV27	TRBJ2-2	13	ASGYSGRVAGELF
TRBV6-5	TRBJ2-6	13	ASSISVGRSNVLT
TRBV7-9	TRBJ1-6	11	ASSLVQDSPLH
TRBV7-2	TRBJ1-5	11	ASSLNREQPQH
TRBV6-5	TRBJ1-2	12	ASSYLTANYGYT
TRBV7-6	TRBJ1-3	12	ASSPTAPGNTIY
TRBV5-1	TRBJ2-7	13	ASSSGLGESYEQY
TRBV11-3	TRBJ1-1	11	ASSLGRNTEAF
TRBV5-1	TRBJ1-3	13	ASSLTGTAGNTIY
TRBV7-3	TRBJ2-2	11	ASSSRSTGELF
TRBV10-3	.	10	AISESGTEQY